This T cell receptor (beta chain) was recorded in a study of T-cell reconstitution after alpha-beta-depleted transplantation in children. Study outcomes and limitations: Surviving recipient T cells and thymic progenitors underlay high day-60 TCRbeta diversity in some patients. Several hundred expanded graft clones reportedly gave rise to the alpha-beta T cells present about two months after transplant. One year after transplant, T-cell counts and diversity came mostly from newly produced T cells.

Unique molecular identifiers were incorporated during preparation of the TCRbeta library. TCRdb redid the calling of the PCR reads with MiXCR, one entry per CDR3 protein. The repertoire holds fewer than 750,000 distinct CDR3 sequences, with under 30% as singletons. With 6 bases removed from V and 3 bases from J, the gap between germline ends came to 15 bases. The CDR3 has 14 residues. Germline lookup yields CDR1 SGHVS and CDR2 FQNEAQ. A note on this clonotype: The antigen is not known.

This clonotype was obtained from a boy in the first two years of life who had a stem cell transplant for acute myeloid leukemia, so the T cells may come from the graft donor. J is TRBJ2-7 and V is TRBV7-8; D gene uncertain. Sequenced material: PBMCs, mostly from graft donor cells, taken 360 days after TCRalphabeta/CD19-depleted stem cell transplant. The CDR3 reads CASSSRDLGYEQYF. In DNA form, the CDR3 reads TGTGCCAGCAGTTCTAGGGATTTGGGCTACGAGCAGTACTTC.